This T cell receptor beta chain comes out of a study of a mutant IDH1 vaccine in newly diagnosed glioma listed by TCRdb under 2021. About the full investigation: Patients were given eight vaccinations, in weeks 1, 3, 5, 7, 11, 15, 19 and 23, which matched visits V03 through V10. In the chemotherapy-containing groups, vaccination started alongside temozolomide cycles, whereas in patients who had radiotherapy alone it started 4-6 weeks after radiotherapy. The roughly 32 treated patients were approximately 60% male and roughly 38% female, with a mean age of around 40 years. Prior to enrollment, standard therapy consisting of radiotherapy alone, temozolomide alone, or radiochemotherapy with temozolomide had been administered to patients, with the combination being received by most patients. Peripheral blood was collected at six visits: V03 (baseline), V05, V07, V10, V12 and V13. Longitudinal TCRB deep sequencing was done for 25 to 30 treated patients, wherever samples were available for exploratory analyses.

The study at large found these results: Immune responses induced by the vaccine were seen in roughly 95% of patients across multiple MHC alleles. According to the authors, sample limitations meant that analyses of patient blood samples could not be reproduced. No apparent relationship was observed between pseudoprogression and alterations in the top peripheral T cell clonotypes detected by TCRB sequencing. Availability determined which PBMC samples were chosen for TCRB deep sequencing.

This clone appeared a single time. Its antigen remains undetermined. Base-call qualities are not available, and no considerably larger clone is one nucleotide away. Libraries were constructed by the immunoSEQ multiplex PCR assay. Rearranged TCR beta chain sequences were amplified using the hsTCRB Kit according to the manufacturer's protocol. TCRB libraries were sequenced on an Illumina MiSeq. Per the source publication's procedure: Demultiplexing, trimming and gene mapping were performed with the kit vendor's proprietary platform. TCRdb took this table from immuneACCESS and kept in-frame rearrangements with V and J called. Such tables lack part of the clones; where checked against another copy, unresolved V genes explain under half of the gap, and the rest is unexplained. V, J and clone size reflect that table, while D and trimming were determined from the DNA. Here the sample has about 24,000 clones; roughly 78% occur a single time. Of the sample, over 7% is held by the ten largest clones.

The V and J ends are trimmed by 5 bases and 1 base, leaving 10 bases between them. The germline V gene encodes CDR1 KGHSH and CDR2 LQKENI. From cysteine to phenylalanine, the CDR3 is 14 amino acids long. Just the 42-base CDR3 DNA is kept, in frame starting at base 1. Read against the paper, the sample's time point label means: week 11, during vaccination. Every vaccine dose consisted of 300 ug of a 20-mer mutant IDH1 peptide in Montanide, administered subcutaneously together with topical imiquimod. The donors had newly diagnosed IDH1-mutant astrocytomas of WHO grade 3 or 4 that showed loss of nuclear ATRX. The samples were drawn from NOA16, a multicentre, single-arm, open-label phase I trial in Germany that tested a mutant IDH1 peptide vaccine in humans for the first time. Genomic DNA for TCRB sequencing was extracted from EDTA blood using the DNeasy Blood and Tissue Kit.

This clonotype was obtained from a man between 40 and 49 years old with glioma. Sequencing used PBMCs, obtained from a glioma patient whose treatment included an IDH1 peptide vaccine. Recombination linked TRBV18 to TRBJ2-3, with TRBD1 perhaps the D gene, on 5 matching bases. The CDR3 loop reads CASSSQGRTDTQYF. Read as DNA, the sequence is TGTGCCAGCTCATCCCAGGGTCGCACAGATACGCAGTATTTT.